This TCR beta chain was identified in a study of PD-1 blockade in classical Hodgkin lymphoma. The study, taken as a whole, reports: A significant rise in TCR diversity by C4D1 was seen for CD4+ but not CD8+ cells.

The protocol was immunoSEQ multiplex PCR, while the TCRdb copy is restricted to in-frame clones and leaves out a portion. The sample includes about 24,000 clones, about 80% of them seen just once. Relapses following autologous stem cell transplantation were seen in all patients, with brentuximab vedotin exposure varying. Best outcomes ranged across complete response, partial response and progressive disease. This clone was seen only a few times. The antigen remains unidentified. V gave up 3 bases and J gave up 2 bases, with 7 bases separating them. Germline V gives CDR1 MNHEY, CDR2 SMNVEV (reference sequence). The CDR3 consists of 13 residues.

This chain uses TRBV27 with TRBJ1-1, with unresolved D. The source was peripheral blood mononuclear cells (PBMCs), collected at baseline. The sequence was collected from a human donor with classical Hodgkin lymphoma. CDR3 bases: TGTGCCAGCAGTTTGGCGGCTAACACTGAAGCTTTCTTT. Translation gives CASSLAANTEAFF.